These 28 T cell receptor beta chains came from one sample sequenced in a study of blood T cell repertoires in COVID-19. The repertoire was sequenced with immunoSEQ multiplex PCR; TCRdb's copy has only in-frame clones and lacks some. The table includes 490,000 or so clones, about 85% detected once. Sequenced input: PBMCs or T cells enriched from blood (not recorded which). These receptors originate from a woman aged 55-69 years who had recovered from COVID-19.

The table lists this clone with a few counts. The rearrangement uses TRBV27 and TRBJ1-2; TRBD1 agrees at 8 bases. CDR3 length equals 14 residues. V shed 3 bases and J 5 bases; nucleotides not matched to a gene: 5. The germline gives CDR1 MNHEY, CDR2 SMNVEV (reference sequence). The CDR3 loop is CASSFRDRGYGYTF. CDR3 bases: TGTGCCAGCAGTTTCCGCGACAGGGGTTATGGCTACACCTTC.

The chain carries TRBV11-2 and TRBJ1-4; 9 bases align to TRBD1. Germline V gene data show CDR1 as SGHAT and CDR2 as FQNNGV. CDR3 length: 15 residues. V was pared by 5 bases and J by 7 bases, with 8 bases of the junction left unmatched. CDR3: CASSITGGRGEKLFF. DNA for the CDR3: TGTGCCAGCAGCATAACAGGGGGCCGTGGTGAAAAACTGTTTTTT. Looking up the rest from reference TRBV11-2 and TRBJ1-4 gives the full variable domain: EAGVAQSPRYKIIEKRQSVAFWCNPISGHATLYWYQQILGQGPKLLIQFQNNGVVDDSQLPKDRFSAERLKGVDSTLKIQPAKLEDSAVYLCASSITGGRGEKLFFGSGTQLSVL.

This clone was counted once. The genes are TRBV6-1 and TRBJ2-1; 8 nucleotides agree with TRBD2. The CDR3 runs to 15 residues. V shed 3 bases, J shed 8 bases, and the junction held 9 bases outside the gene matches. The germline gives CDR1 MNHNS, CDR2 SASEGT. The CDR3 reads CASSDPAGVVYEQFF. CDR3 DNA sequence: TGTGCCAGCAGTGATCCAGCGGGGGTTGTGTATGAGCAGTTCTTC.

The rearrangement links TRBV24-1 to TRBJ2-1, with 9 bases that match TRBD2. The CDR3 extends over 20 amino acids. Germline CDR1 is KGHDR and CDR2 is SFDVKD. The J segment lost 0 bases and the V segment lost 1 base, leaving 12 bases of the junction unmatched. The CDR3 DNA reads TGTGCCACCAGTGATTTTGGGCGGGGGGGTATCCAGAGCTCCTACAATGAGCAGTTCTTC. It codes for CATSDFGRGGIQSSYNEQFF.

This rearrangement joins TRBV19 to TRBJ2-7, with TRBD1 matching over 7 bases. Per the germline V gene, CDR1 is LNHDA and CDR2 is SQIVND (reference sequence). CDR3 length: 16 residues. V lost 1 base and J lost 5; bases outside the gene matches: 11. The CDR3 region has the DNA TGTGCCAGTAGTATAGTCCCGCGAGACAGGGATGACGAGCAGTACTTC. It is translated as CASSIVPRDRDDEQYF.

The rearrangement links TRBV10-2 to TRBJ2-7; D is possibly TRBD1 (6 bases). Germline V CDR1 and CDR2: WSHSY, SAAADI. The V end lost 0 bases, the J end lost 4 bases, and 10 bases lay between the germline ends. This CDR3 has 14 amino acids. This CDR3 reads CASSESTGLYEQYV. The DNA of the CDR3 is TGCGCCAGCAGTGAGTCTACAGGGTTATACGAGCAGTACGTC.

CDR3 loop: CASSLVGAKTRYYGYTF. As DNA, the CDR3 is TGTGCCAGCAGCTTAGTCGGAGCAAAAACAAGATACTATGGCTACACCTTC. This sequence joins TRBV7-2 and TRBJ1-2; D unresolved. The ends were cut back, 1 base at V and 3 bases at J, with 18 bases in the middle. Germline values: CDR1 SGHTA, CDR2 FQGNSA. CDR3 length equals 17 residues.

This chain links TRBV29-1 with TRBJ1-1; possible D gene TRBD1, 5 bases. V was pared by 3 bases and J by 0 bases, with 11 bases between. Germline CDR1 is SQVTM and CDR2 is ANQGSEA. The CDR3 is 14 residues long. CDR3 residues: CSVEGGGMNTEAFF. Written as DNA, the CDR3 is TGCAGCGTTGAGGGCGGGGGGATGAACACTGAAGCTTTCTTT. Using reference TRBV29-1 and TRBJ1-1 for the parts outside the CDR3, the full variable domain is SAVISQKPSRDICQRGTSLTIQCQVDSQVTMMFWYRQQPGQSLTLIATANQGSEATYESGFVIDKFPISRPNLTFSTLTVSNMSPEDSSIYLCSVEGGGMNTEAFFGQGTRLTVV.

The CDR3 DNA reads TGCGCCAGCAGCTTCGATGACAGGACAAATTCACCCCTCCACTTT. Translation gives CASSFDDRTNSPLHF. The J gene is TRBJ1-6, the V gene TRBV5-1; tentatively, D is TRBD1 (6 bases). Between the trimmed V and J ends, which lost 2 bases and 7 bases, there was a span of 13 bases. This CDR3 is 15 amino acids long. From germline, CDR1 is SGHRS and CDR2 YFSETQ.

The rearrangement joins TRBV2 to TRBJ1-3; D is possibly TRBD1 (5 bases). The germline CDR1 and CDR2 sequences are SNHLY and FYNNEI. The CDR3 consists of 15 residues. Trimming cost V 6 bases and J 0 bases, with 12 bases left between them. This CDR3 is CASRDKAISGNTIYF. For the CDR3, the DNA is TGTGCCAGCAGGGACAAGGCAATCTCTGGAAACACCATATATTTT.

V usage is TRBV18 and J usage is TRBJ1-2; weak D call: TRBD1 (6 bases). The CDR3 loop spans 14 amino acids. V lost 3 bases to trimming and J lost 6 bases, with 14 bases between them. Germline loops: CDR1 KGHSH, CDR2 LQKENI. CDR3 amino acids: CASSPPGGRDGYTF. CDR3 nucleotides: TGTGCCAGCTCACCCCCCGGGGGGCGAGATGGCTACACCTTC.

The chain couples TRBV5-6 to TRBJ1-6; D is possibly TRBD1 (6 bases). CDR1 and CDR2 (germline): SGHDT, YYEEEE. The V end was cut by 0 bases, the J end by 7 bases, with 11 bases between. CDR3 length equals 15 residues. Here the CDR3 reads CASSLGAGANSPLHF. The CDR3 coding sequence is TGTGCCAGCAGCTTGGGGGCAGGGGCGAATTCACCCCTCCACTTT.

The J gene is TRBJ1-5, the V gene TRBV19; no clear D gene. V dropped 4 bases and J dropped 5 bases, with 12 bases sitting between them. The germline CDR1 and CDR2 sequences are LNHDA and SQIVND (reference sequence). This CDR3 spans 14 amino acids. CDR3 bases: TGTGCCAGTAGTACCTGGGCCCCCTATCAGCCCCAGCATTTT. It encodes CASSTWAPYQPQHF.

The chain is built from TRBV19 and TRBJ1-5; D might be TRBD1 (6 bases). Germline assignment: CDR1 LNHDA and CDR2 SQIVND (reference sequence). CDR3 length: 15 residues. V was trimmed by 3 bases and J by 4 bases, leaving 13 bases between them. CDR3 loop: CASSIGGAYNQPQHF. The CDR3 DNA reads TGTGCCAGTAGTATCGGGGGGGCGTATAATCAGCCCCAGCATTTT.

The chain has TRBV12-3 or TRBV12-4 and TRBJ2-7; D is unclear. Trimming removed 5 bases from V and 8 bases from J, with 16 bases in between. CDR3 length: 13 amino acids. The CDR3 DNA follows: TGTGCCAGCAGTACACGAGACGGGTCTCAGCAGTACGTC. Its protein is CASSTRDGSQQYV.

This chain joins TRBV2 and TRBJ2-2; 8 nucleotides line up with TRBD2. Germline CDR1 reads SNHLY; CDR2 reads FYNNEI. The CDR3 has 16 residues. J gave up 1 base and V 7 bases, and 8 bases lay outside the gene matches. The chain's CDR3 is CASNRGGTRNTGELFF. The CDR3 nucleotides are TGTGCCAGCAATCGGGGCGGGACTAGGAACACCGGGGAGCTGTTTTTT. The full variable domain, its missing parts supplied by reference TRBV2 and TRBJ2-2, is EPEVTQTPSHQVTQMGQEVILRCVPISNHLYFYWYRQILGQKVEFLVSFYNNEISEKSEIFDDQFSVERPDGSNFTLKIRSTKLEDSAMYFCASNRGGTRNTGELFFGEGSRLTVL.

V and J are TRBV2 and TRBJ2-5; maybe TRBD1 (5 bases). CDR3 length: 11 amino acids. The ends were cut back, 7 bases at V and 11 bases at J, with 14 bases in the middle. Germline V gives CDR1 SNHLY, CDR2 FYNNEI. The DNA for the CDR3 is TGTGCCAGCACCGAAAGTAGGGGACAGTACTTC. Protein: CASTESRGQYF.

The CDR3 reads CASSYPQGLAGQYF. The CDR3 DNA reads as TGTGCCAGCAGTTACCCACAGGGACTAGCGGGGCAGTATTTT. The gene calls are TRBV6-2 or TRBV6-3 and TRBJ2-3, with TRBD2 identical over 12 bases. The CDR3 has 14 amino acids. V lost 2 bases to trimming and J lost 11 bases; unmatched junction nucleotides: 5. Per the germline V gene, CDR1 is MNHEY and CDR2 is SVGEGT.

This sequence joins TRBV2 and TRBJ1-1; D is undetermined. V gave up 5 bases and J gave up 1 base, with 8 bases separating them. This CDR3 has 13 amino acids. Germline assignment: CDR1 SNHLY and CDR2 FYNNEI. The CDR3 protein is CASSSSGNTEAFF. As DNA, the CDR3 is TGTGCCAGCAGTTCCTCGGGGAACACTGAAGCTTTCTTT.

The V and J genes are TRBV4-1 and TRBJ2-4; TRBD1 matches at 10 bases. The CDR3 totals 17 residues. Germline CDR1 is MGHRA and CDR2 is YSYEKL. Germline trimming cut 4 bases from V and 3 bases from J; bases unmatched to any gene: 9. The CDR3 is CASSRPGQGPNKNIQYF. Here the CDR3 DNA reads TGCGCCAGCAGCCGACCGGGACAGGGGCCCAACAAAAACATTCAGTACTTC.

This clone was observed once. The J gene is TRBJ2-1, the V gene TRBV24-1; 10 bases line up with TRBD1. Germline V gene lookup returns CDR1 KGHDR and CDR2 SFDVKD. V shed 3 bases and J 7 bases; nucleotides not matched to a gene: 5. CDR3 length: 15 amino acids. Here the CDR3 reads CATSDMRTGGNEQFF. The CDR3 nucleotides are TGTGCCACCAGTGATATGAGGACAGGGGGGAATGAGCAGTTCTTC.

The chain links TRBV2 to TRBJ2-3; TRBD1 agrees at 10 bases. Looked up from germline, CDR1 is SNHLY and CDR2 is FYNNEI. The trim removed 6 bases at V and 6 bases at J, leaving 6 bases unmatched. The CDR3 length is 14 residues. CDR3 sequence: CASRGTGVPDTQYF. The CDR3 DNA follows: TGTGCCAGCAGGGGGACAGGGGTTCCGGATACGCAGTATTTT.

This chain joins TRBV24-1 and TRBJ2-7; possibly TRBD2 for D (6 bases). The germline gives CDR1 KGHDR, CDR2 SFDVKD. The CDR3 is 13 amino acids. The CDR3 nucleotides are TGTGCCACCAGTGATTTGCGGAGGGGCAGGAAGCAAGTC. Its protein is CATSDLRRGRKQV.

This clone occurred once. The chain carries TRBV5-1 and TRBJ1-2, with a possible D match to TRBD1 (6 bases). CDR3 length: 15 residues. In germline, CDR1 is SGHRS, CDR2 YFSETQ. Trimming removed 4 bases at V and 1 base at J, with 14 bases between. The CDR3 protein is CASSDGTSLNYGYTF. CDR3 bases: TGCGCCAGCAGCGACGGGACAAGTCTTAACTATGGCTACACCTTC.

This sequence joins TRBV6-5 and TRBJ2-2, with TRBD2 matching 7 bases. Germline CDR1 MNHEY, CDR2 SVGAGI. The length of the CDR3 is 13 residues. Losses at the gene ends were 7 bases for V and 8 bases for J; bases not matched to a gene: 7. The CDR3 region is CASMRETRGELFF. The CDR3 coding sequence is TGTGCCAGCATGCGGGAGACAAGGGGGGAGCTGTTTTTT.

The chain uses TRBV6-6 and TRBJ1-2; D not resolved. This CDR3 has 15 amino acids. Germline assignment: CDR1 MNHNY and CDR2 SVGAGI (reference sequence). V lost 2 bases, J lost 5 bases, and 15 bases lay in between. Here the CDR3 DNA reads TGTGCCAGCAGTTACCCCGGGGAGGGATTATATGGCTACACCTTC. Translated: CASSYPGEGLYGYTF.

This chain connects TRBV7-2 to TRBJ2-3; 9 positions agree with TRBD2. Germline V gene lookup returns CDR1 SGHTA and CDR2 FQGNSA. V shed 7 bases and J 7 bases; nucleotides not matched to a gene: 12. The CDR3 has 15 amino acids. The CDR3 loop reads CASIYRSGGGYTQYF. The DNA for the CDR3 is TGTGCCAGCATCTACCGTAGCGGGGGAGGGTATACGCAGTATTTT.

The rearrangement uses TRBV11-3 and TRBJ2-3; D is ambiguous. Germline CDR1 reads SGHNT; CDR2 reads YENEEA. The V end lost 5 bases, the J end lost 5 bases, and 11 bases lay between the germline ends. The CDR3 length is 13 residues. CDR3 sequence reads: CASSSSFGDTQYF. In DNA, the CDR3 is TGTGCCAGCAGCAGTTCCTTCGGAGATACGCAGTATTTT. The full variable domain, in which reference TRBV11-3 and TRBJ2-3 provide the parts outside the CDR3, is EAGVVQSPRYKIIEKKQPVAFWCNPISGHNTLYWYLQNLGQGPELLIRYENEEAVDDSQLPKDRFSAERLKGVDSTLKIQPAELGDSAVYLCASSSSFGDTQYFGPGTRLTVL.